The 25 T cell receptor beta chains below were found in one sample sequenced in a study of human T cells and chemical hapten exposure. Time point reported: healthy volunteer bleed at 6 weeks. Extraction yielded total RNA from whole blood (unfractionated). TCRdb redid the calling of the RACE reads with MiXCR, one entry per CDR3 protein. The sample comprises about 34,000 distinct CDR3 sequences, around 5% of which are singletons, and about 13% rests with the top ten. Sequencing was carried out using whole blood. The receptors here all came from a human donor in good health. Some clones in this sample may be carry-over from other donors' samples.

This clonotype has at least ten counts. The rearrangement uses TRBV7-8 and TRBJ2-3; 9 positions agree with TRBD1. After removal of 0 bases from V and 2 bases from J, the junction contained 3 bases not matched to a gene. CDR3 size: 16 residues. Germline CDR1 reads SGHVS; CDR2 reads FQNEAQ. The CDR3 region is CASSLATGGLTDTQYF. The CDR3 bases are TGTGCCAGCAGCTTAGCTACAGGGGGCCTCACAGATACGCAGTATTTT. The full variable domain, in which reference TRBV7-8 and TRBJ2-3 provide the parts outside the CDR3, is GAGVSQSPRYKVAKRGQDVALRCDPISGHVSLFWYQQALGQGPEFLTYFQNEAQLDKSGLPSDRFFAERPEGSVSTLKIQRTQQEDSAVYLCASSLATGGLTDTQYFGPGTRLTVL.

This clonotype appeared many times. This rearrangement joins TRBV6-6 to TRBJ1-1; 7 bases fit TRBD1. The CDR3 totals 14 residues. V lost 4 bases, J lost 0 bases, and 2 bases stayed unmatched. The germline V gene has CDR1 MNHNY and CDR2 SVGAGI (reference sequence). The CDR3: CASSSGGMNTEAFF. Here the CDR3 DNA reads TGTGCCAGCAGTTCAGGGGGAATGAACACTGAAGCTTTCTTT.

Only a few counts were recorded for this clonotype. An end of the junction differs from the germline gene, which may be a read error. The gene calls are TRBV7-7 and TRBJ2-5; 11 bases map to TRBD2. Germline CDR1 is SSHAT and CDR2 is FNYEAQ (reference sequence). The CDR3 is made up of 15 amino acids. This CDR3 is CASSRLAGQQETQYF. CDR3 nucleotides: TGTGCTAGCAGCCGACTAGCGGGACAACAAGAGACCCAGTACTTC.

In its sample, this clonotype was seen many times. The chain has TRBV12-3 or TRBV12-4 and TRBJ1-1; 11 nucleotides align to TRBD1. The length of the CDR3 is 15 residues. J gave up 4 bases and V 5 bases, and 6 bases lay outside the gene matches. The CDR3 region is CASSARDRGGTEAFF. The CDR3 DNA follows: TGTGCCAGCAGTGCCAGGGACAGGGGGGGCACTGAAGCTTTCTTT.

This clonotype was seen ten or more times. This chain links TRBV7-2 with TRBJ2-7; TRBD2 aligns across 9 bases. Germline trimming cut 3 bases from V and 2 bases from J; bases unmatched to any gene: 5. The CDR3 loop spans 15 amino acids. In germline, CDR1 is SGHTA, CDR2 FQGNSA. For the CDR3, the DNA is TGTGCCAGCAGCTTGTCGGCTAGCGGGACCTACGAGCAGTACTTC. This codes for CASSLSASGTYEQYF.

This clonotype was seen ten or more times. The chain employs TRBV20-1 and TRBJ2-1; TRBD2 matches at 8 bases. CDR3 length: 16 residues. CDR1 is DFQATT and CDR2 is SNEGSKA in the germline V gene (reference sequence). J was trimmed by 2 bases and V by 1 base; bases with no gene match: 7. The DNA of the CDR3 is TGCAGTGCTAGAGGATCCACTAGCGGTACCTACAATGAGCAGTTCTTC. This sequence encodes CSARGSTSGTYNEQFF.

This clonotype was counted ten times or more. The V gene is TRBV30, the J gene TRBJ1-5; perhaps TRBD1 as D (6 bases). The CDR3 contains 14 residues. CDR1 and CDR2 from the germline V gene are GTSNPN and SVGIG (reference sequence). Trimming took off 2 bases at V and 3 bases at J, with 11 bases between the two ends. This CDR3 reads CAWSPGQYNQPQHF. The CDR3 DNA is TGTGCCTGGAGTCCTGGACAGTACAATCAGCCCCAGCATTTT. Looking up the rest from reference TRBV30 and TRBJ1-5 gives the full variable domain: SQTIHQWPATLVQPVGSPLSLECTVEGTSNPNLYWYRQAAGRGLQLLFYSVGIGQISSEVPQNLSASRPQDRQFILSSKKLLLSDSGFYLCAWSPGQYNQPQHFGDGTRLSIL.

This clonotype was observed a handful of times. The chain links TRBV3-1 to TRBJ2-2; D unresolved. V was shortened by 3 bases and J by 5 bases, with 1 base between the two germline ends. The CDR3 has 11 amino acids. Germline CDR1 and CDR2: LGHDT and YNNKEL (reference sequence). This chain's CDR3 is CASSQTGELFF. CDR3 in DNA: TGTGCCAGCAGCCAGACCGGGGAGCTGTTTTTT.

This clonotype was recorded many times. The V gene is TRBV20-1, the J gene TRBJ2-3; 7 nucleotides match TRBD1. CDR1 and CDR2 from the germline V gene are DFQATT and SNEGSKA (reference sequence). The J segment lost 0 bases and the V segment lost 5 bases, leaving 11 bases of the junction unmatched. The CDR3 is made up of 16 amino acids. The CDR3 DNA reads TGCAGTGCTCCCGACAGGGCCACATCTAGCACAGATACGCAGTATTTT. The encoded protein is CSAPDRATSSTDTQYF.

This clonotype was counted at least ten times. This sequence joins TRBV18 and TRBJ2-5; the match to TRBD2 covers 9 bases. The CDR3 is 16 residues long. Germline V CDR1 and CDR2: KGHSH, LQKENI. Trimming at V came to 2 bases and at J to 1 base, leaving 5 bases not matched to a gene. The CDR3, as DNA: TGTGCCAGCTCACCAACAAGCGGGGGGTCCCAAGAGACCCAGTACTTC. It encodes CASSPTSGGSQETQYF.

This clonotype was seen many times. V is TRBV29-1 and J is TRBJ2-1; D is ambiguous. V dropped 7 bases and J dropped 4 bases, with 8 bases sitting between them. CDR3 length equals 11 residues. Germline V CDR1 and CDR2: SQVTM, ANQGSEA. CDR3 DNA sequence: TGCAGCGCATCAGTATACAATGAGCAGTTCTTC. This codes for CSASVYNEQFF.

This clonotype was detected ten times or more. This CDR3 reads CSVTPGHSGNTIYF. The CDR3 region has the DNA TGCAGCGTCACCCCCGGACACTCTGGAAACACCATATATTTT. The gene calls are TRBV29-1 and TRBJ1-3; TRBD1 is a possible D gene (5 bases). Germline V gene sequence: CDR1 SQVTM, CDR2 ANQGSEA. This CDR3 region has 14 residues. V lost 6 bases and J lost 0, with 12 bases in between.

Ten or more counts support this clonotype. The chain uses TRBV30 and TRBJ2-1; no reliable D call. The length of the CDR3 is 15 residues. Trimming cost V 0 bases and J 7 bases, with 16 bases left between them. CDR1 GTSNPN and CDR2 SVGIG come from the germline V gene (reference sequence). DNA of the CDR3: TGTGCCTGGAGTGTAGGGATGTATACTGGGAATGAGCAGTTCTTC. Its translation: CAWSVGMYTGNEQFF.

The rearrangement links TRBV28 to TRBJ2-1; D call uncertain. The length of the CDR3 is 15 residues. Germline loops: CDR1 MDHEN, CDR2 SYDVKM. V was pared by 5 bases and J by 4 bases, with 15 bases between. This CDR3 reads CASSLRSGSYNEQFF. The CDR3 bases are TGTGCCAGCAGTCTCCGGAGTGGGTCGTACAATGAGCAGTTCTTC.

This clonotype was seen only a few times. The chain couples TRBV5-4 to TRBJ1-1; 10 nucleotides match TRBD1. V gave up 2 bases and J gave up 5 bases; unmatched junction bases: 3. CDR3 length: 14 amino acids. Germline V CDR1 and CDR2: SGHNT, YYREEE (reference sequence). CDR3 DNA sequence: TGTGCCAGCAGCTTAGACAGGGGGCAAACTGAAGCTTTCTTT. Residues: CASSLDRGQTEAFF. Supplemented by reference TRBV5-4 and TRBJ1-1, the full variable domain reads ETGVTQSPTHLIKTRGQQVTLRCSSQSGHNTVSWYQQALGQGPQFIFQYYREEENGRGNFPPRFSGLQFPNYSSELNVNALELDDSALYLCASSLDRGQTEAFFGQGTRLTVV.

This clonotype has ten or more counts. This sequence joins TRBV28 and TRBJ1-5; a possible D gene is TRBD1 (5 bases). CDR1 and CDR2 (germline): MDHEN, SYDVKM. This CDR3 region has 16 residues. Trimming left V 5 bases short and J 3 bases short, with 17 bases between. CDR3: CASSRTGEQVNQPQHF. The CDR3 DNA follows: TGTGCCAGCAGTCGCACGGGGGAACAGGTCAATCAGCCCCAGCATTTT.

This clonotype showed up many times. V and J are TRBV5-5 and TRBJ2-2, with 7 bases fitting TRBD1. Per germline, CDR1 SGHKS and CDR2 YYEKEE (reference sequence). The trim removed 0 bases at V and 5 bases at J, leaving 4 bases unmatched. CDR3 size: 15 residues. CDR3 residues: CASSLAGTETGELFF. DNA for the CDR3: TGTGCCAGCAGCTTGGCCGGGACAGAAACCGGGGAGCTGTTTTTT.

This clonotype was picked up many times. The CDR3 DNA follows: TGTGCCAGCAGCTTTAACGCTCCTAACTATGGCTACACCTTC. It codes for CASSFNAPNYGYTF. This rearrangement joins TRBV7-9 to TRBJ1-2; D call uncertain. Trimming cost V 3 bases and J 0 bases, with 8 bases left between them. The CDR3 sequence is 14 residues long. Per germline, CDR1 SEHNR and CDR2 FQNEAQ (reference sequence).

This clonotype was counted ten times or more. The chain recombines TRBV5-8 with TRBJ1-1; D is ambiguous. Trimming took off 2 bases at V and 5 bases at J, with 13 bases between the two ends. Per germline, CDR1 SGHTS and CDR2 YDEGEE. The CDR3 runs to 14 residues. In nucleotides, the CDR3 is TGTGCCAGCAGCTTACCGGGCGTCCTAACTGAAGCTTTCTTT. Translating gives CASSLPGVLTEAFF. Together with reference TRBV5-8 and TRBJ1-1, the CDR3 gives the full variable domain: EAGVTQSPTHLIKTRGQQATLRCSPISGHTSVYWYQQALGLGLQFLLWYDEGEERNRGNFPPRFSGRQFPNYSSELNVNALELEDSALYLCASSLPGVLTEAFFGQGTRLTVV.

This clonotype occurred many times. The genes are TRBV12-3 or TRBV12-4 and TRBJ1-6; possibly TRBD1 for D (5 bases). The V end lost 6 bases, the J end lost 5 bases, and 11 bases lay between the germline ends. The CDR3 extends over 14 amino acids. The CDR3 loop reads CASRDSANNSPLHF. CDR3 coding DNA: TGTGCCAGCAGAGACAGTGCCAATAATTCACCCCTCCACTTT.

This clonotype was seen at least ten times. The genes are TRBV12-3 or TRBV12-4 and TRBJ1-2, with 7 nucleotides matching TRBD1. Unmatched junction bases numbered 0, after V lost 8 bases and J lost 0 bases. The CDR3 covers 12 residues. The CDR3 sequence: CASQGANYGYTF. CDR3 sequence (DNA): TGTGCCAGCCAGGGGGCTAACTATGGCTACACCTTC.

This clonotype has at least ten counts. CDR3 amino acids: CSVFSRVTGELFF. Here the CDR3 DNA reads TGCAGCGTTTTTAGCCGCGTGACCGGGGAGCTGTTTTTT. The rearrangement uses TRBV29-1 and TRBJ2-2; D is undetermined. The CDR3 has 13 residues. Germline assignment: CDR1 SQVTM and CDR2 ANQGSEA. V was trimmed by 5 bases and J by 5 bases, leaving 12 bases between them.

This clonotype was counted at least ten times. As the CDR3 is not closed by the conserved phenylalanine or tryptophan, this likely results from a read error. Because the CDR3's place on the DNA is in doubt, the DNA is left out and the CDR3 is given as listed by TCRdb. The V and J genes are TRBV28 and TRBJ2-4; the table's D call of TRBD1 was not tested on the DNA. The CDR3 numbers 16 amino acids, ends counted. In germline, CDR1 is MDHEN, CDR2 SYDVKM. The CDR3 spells CASSTPGQGGAPLRDL.

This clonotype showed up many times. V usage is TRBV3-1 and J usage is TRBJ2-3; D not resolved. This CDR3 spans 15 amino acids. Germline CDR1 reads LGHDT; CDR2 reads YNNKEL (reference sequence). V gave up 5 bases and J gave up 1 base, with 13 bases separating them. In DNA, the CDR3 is TGTGCCAGCAGCACGTCGGGCTGGGGCACAGATACGCAGTATTTT. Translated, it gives CASSTSGWGTDTQYF.

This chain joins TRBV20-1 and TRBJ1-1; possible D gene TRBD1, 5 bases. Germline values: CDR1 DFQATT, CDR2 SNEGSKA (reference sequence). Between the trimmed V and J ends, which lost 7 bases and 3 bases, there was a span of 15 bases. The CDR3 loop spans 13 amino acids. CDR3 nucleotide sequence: TGCAGTGGAACAGGTACGACTGACACTGAAGCTTTCTTT. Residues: CSGTGTTDTEAFF.